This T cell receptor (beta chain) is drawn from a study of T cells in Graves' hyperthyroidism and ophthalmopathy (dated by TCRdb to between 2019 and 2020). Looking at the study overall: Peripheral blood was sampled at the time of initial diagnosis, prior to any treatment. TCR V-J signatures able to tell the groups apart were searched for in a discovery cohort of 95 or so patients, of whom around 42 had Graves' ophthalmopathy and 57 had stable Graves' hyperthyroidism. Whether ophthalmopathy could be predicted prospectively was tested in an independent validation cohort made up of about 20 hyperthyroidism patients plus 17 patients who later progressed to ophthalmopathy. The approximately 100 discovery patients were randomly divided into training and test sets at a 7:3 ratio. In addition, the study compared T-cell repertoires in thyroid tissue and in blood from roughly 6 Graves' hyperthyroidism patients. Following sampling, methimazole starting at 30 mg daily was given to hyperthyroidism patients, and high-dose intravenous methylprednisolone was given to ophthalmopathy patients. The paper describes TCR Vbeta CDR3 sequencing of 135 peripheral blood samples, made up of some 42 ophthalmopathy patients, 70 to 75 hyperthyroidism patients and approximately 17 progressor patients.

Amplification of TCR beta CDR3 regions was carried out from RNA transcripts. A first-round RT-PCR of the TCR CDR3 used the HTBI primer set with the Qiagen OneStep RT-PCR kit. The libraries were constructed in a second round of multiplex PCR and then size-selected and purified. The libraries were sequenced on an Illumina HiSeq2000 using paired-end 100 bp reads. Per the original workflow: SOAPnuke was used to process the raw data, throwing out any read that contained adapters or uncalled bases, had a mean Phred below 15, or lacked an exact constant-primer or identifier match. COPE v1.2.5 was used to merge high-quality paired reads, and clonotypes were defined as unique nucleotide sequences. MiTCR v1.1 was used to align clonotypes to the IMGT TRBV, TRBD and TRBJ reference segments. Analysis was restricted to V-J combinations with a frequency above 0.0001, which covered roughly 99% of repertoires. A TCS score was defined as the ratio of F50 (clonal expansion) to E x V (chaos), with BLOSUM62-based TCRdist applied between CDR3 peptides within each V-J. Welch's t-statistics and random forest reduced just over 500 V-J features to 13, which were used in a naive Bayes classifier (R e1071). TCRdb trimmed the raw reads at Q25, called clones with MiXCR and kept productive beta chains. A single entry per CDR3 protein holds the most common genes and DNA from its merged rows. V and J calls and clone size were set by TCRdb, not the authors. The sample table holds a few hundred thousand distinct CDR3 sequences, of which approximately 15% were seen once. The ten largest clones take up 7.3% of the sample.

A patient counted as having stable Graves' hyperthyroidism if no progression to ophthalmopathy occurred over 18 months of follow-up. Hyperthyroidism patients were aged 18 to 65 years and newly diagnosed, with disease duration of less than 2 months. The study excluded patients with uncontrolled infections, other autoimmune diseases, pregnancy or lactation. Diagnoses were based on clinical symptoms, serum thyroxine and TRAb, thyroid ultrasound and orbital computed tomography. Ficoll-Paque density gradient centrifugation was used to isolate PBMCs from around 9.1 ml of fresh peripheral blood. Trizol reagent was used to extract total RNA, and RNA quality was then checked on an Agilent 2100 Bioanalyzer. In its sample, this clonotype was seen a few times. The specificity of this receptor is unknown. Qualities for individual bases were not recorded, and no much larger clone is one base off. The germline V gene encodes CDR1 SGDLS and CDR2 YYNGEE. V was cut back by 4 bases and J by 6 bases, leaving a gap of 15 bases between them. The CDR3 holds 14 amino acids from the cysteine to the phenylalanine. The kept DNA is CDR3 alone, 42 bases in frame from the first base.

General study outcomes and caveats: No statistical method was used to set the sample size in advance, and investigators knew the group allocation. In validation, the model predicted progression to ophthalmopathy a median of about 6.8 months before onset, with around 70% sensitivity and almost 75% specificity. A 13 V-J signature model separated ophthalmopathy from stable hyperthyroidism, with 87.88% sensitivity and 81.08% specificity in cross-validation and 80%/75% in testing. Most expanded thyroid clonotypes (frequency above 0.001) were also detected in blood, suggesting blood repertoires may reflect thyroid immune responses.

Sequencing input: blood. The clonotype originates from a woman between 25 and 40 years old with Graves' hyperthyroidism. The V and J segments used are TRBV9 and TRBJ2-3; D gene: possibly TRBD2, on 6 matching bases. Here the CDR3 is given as CASSPRPREDTQYF. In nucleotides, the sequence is TGTGCCAGCAGCCCCCGGCCACGGGAGGATACGCAGTATTTT.